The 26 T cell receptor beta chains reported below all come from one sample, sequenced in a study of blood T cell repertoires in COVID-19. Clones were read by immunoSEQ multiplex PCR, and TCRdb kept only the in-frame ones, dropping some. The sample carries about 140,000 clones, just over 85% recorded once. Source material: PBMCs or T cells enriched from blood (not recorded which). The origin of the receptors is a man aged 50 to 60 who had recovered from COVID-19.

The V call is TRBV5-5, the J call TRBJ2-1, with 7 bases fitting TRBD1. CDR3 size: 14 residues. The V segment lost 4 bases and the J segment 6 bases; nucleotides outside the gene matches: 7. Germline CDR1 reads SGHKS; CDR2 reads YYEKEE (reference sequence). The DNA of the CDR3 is TGTGCCAGCAGCCGGGACAGTCCCTCCAATGAGCAGTTCTTC. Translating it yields CASSRDSPSNEQFF.

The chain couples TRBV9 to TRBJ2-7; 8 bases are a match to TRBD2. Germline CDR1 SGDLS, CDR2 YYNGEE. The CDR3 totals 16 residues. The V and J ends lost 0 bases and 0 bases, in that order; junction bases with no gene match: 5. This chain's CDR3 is CASSVGGAGASYEQYF. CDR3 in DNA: TGTGCCAGCAGCGTAGGGGGAGCGGGGGCCTCCTACGAGCAGTACTTC.

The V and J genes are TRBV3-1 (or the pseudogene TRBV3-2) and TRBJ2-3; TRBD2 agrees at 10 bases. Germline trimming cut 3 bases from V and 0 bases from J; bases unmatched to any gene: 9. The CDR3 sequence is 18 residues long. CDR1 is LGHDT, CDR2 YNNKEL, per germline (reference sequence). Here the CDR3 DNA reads TGTGCCAGCAGCCAGGGGCCTCCGACTAGCGGGAGCACAGATACGCAGTATTTT. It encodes CASSQGPPTSGSTDTQYF.

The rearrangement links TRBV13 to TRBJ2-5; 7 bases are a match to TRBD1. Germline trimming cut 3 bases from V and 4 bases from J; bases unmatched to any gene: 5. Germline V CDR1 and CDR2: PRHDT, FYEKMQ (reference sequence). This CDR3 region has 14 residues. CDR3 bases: TGTGCCAGCAGCTTTAGGGGGCCTGGAGAGACCCAGTACTTC. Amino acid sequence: CASSFRGPGETQYF.

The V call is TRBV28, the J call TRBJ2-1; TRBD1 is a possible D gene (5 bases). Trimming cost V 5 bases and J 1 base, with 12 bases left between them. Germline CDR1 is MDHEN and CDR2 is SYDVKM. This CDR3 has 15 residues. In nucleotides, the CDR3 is TGTGCCAGCAGTACCCGACAGCAGTCCTACAATGAGCAGTTCTTC. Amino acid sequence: CASSTRQQSYNEQFF.

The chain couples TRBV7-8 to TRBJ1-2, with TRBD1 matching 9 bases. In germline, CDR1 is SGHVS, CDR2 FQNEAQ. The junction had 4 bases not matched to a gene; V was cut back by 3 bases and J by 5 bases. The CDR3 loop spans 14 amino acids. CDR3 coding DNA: TGTGCCAGCAGCTTGGCGGGACAGGGATATGGCTACACCTTC. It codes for CASSLAGQGYGYTF.

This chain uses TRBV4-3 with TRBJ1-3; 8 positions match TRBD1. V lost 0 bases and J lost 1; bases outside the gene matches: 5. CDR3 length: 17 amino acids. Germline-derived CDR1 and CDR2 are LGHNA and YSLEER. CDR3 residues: CASSQEAQGASGNTIYF. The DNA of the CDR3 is TGCGCCAGCAGCCAAGAAGCTCAGGGGGCGTCTGGAAACACCATATATTTT.

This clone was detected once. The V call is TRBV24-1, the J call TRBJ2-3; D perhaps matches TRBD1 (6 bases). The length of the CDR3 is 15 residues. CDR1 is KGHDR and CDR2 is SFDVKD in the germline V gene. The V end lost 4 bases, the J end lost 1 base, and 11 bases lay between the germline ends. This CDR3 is CATSDNRDRTDTQYF. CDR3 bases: TGTGCCACCAGTGACAACAGGGACCGCACAGATACGCAGTATTTT.

CDR3 DNA sequence: TGTGCCAGCAGTGAGGGACAGCTTATATCTGGAAACACCATATATTTT. This translates into CASSEGQLISGNTIYF. This sequence joins TRBV25-1 and TRBJ1-3; 7 bases map to TRBD1. V lost 3 bases and J lost 1; bases outside the gene matches: 6. The CDR3 contains 16 residues. Germline CDR1 MGHDK, CDR2 SYGVNS.

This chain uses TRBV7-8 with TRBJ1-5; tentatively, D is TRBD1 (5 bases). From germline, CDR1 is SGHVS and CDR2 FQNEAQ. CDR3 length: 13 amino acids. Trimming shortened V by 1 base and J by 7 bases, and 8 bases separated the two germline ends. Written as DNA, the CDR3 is TGTGCCAGCAGCTTAGTCCAGGGCCAGCCCCAGCATTTT. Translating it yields CASSLVQGQPQHF.

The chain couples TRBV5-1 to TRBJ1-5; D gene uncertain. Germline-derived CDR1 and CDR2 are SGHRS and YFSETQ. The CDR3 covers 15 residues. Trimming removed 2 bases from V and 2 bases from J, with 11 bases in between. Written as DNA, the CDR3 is TGCGCCAGCAGCTTCAGTCCGGAGGGCAATCAGCCCCAGCATTTT. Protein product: CASSFSPEGNQPQHF.

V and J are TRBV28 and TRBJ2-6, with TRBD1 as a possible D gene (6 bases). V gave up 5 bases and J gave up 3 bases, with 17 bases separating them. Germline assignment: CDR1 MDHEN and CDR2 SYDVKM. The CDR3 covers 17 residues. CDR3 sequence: CASSTFLGGGGANVLTF. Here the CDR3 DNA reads TGTGCCAGCAGTACATTCCTTGGGGGCGGTGGGGCCAACGTCCTGACTTTC.

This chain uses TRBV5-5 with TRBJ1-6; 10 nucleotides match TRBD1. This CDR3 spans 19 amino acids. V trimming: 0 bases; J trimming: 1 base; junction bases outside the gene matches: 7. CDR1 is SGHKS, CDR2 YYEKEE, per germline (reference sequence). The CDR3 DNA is TGTGCCAGCAGCTTGGGCGGGACAGGGGTACAATCCTATAATTCACCCCTCCACTTT. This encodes CASSLGGTGVQSYNSPLHF.

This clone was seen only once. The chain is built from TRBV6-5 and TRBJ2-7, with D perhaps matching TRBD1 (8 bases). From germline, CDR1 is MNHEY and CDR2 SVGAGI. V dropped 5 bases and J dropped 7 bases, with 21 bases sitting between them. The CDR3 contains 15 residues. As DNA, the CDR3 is TGTGCCAGCAGTCCGAGGACAGGGAGGGCAGGGGAGCAGTACGTC. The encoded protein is CASSPRTGRAGEQYV.

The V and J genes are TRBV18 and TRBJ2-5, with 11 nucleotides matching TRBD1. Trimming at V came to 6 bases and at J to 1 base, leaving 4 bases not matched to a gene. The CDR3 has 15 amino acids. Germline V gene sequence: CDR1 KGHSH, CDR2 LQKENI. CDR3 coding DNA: TGTGCCAGCTCTCGCGGGACAGGGGGCCAAGAGACCCAGTACTTC. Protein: CASSRGTGGQETQYF.

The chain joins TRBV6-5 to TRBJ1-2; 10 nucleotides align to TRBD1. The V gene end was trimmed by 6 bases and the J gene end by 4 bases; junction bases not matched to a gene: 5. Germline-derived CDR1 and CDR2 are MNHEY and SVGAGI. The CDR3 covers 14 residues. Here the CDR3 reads CASRRQGAIYGYTF. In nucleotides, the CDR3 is TGTGCCAGCAGGAGACAGGGGGCGATCTATGGCTACACCTTC.

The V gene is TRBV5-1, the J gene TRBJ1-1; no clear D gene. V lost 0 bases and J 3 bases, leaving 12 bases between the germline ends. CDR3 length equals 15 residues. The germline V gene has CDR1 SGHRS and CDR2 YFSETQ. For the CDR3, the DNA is TGCGCCAGCAGCTTGGAACAACCACGTTACACTGAAGCTTTCTTT. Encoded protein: CASSLEQPRYTEAFF.

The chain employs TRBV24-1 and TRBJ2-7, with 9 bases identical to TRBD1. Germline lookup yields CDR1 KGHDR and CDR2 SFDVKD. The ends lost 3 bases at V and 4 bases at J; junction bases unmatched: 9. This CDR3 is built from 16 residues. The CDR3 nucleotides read TGTGCCACCAGTGATACCGCCGGGACAGGGATGTACGAGCAGTACTTC. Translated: CATSDTAGTGMYEQYF.

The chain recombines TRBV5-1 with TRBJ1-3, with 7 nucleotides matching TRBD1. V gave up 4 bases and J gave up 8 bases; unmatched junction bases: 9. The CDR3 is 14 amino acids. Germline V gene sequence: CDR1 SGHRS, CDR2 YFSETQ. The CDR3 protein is CASSAQGIGDTIYF. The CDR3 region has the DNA TGCGCCAGCAGCGCACAGGGGATCGGGGACACCATATATTTT.

The DNA for the CDR3 is TGTGCCAGCAGCCCGGGGGGCAGAGGCGCGGAGACCCAGTACTTC. Translating gives CASSPGGRGAETQYF. The V gene is TRBV5-4, the J gene TRBJ2-5, with a weak D call TRBD2 (7 bases). CDR3 length: 15 residues. Trimming cost V 4 bases and J 5 bases, with 18 bases left between them. The germline gives CDR1 SGHNT, CDR2 YYREEE (reference sequence).

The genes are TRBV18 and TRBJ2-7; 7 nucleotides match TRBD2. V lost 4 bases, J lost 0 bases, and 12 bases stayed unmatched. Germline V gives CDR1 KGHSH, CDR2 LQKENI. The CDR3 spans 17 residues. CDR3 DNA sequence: TGTGCCAGCTCACAGGCCAGAAGCGGGGTTAGCTCCTACGAGCAGTACTTC. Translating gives CASSQARSGVSSYEQYF.

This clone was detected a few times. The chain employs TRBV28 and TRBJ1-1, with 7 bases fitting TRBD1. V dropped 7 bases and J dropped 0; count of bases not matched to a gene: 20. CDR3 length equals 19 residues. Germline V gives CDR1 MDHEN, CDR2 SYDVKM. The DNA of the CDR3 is TGTGCCAGCAACCTAGGCCGCTTCGAACAGGGGCCGATGAACACTGAAGCTTTCTTT. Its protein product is CASNLGRFEQGPMNTEAFF.

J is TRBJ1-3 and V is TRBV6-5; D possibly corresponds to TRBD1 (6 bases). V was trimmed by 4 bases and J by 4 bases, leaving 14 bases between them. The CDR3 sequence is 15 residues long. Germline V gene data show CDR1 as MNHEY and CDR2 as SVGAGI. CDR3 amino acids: CASSLAGVAGNTIYF. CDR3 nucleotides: TGTGCCAGCAGTTTGGCAGGGGTTGCGGGAAACACCATATATTTT.

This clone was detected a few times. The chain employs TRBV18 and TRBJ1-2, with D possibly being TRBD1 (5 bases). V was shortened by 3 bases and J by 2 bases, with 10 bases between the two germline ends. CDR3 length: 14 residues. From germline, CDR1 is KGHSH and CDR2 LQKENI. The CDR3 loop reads CASSPGLDNYGYTF. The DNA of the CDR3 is TGTGCCAGCTCACCGGGACTAGACAACTATGGCTACACCTTC.

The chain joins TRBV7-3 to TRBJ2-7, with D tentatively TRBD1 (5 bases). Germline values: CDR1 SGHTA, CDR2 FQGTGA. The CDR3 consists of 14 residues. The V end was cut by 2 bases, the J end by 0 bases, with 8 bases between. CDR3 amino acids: CASSLHRNSYEQYV. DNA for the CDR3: TGTGCCAGCAGCTTACACAGGAACTCCTACGAGCAGTACGTC.

DNA of the CDR3: TGCGCCAGCAGCCGAGAGGCGGGACAGGGGTATCAGCCCCAGCATTTT. As protein: CASSREAGQGYQPQHF. The chain links TRBV5-1 to TRBJ1-5; 10 nucleotides match TRBD1. V lost 4 bases, J lost 5 bases, and 9 bases stayed unmatched. This CDR3 comprises 16 residues. Germline CDR1 is SGHRS and CDR2 is YFSETQ.